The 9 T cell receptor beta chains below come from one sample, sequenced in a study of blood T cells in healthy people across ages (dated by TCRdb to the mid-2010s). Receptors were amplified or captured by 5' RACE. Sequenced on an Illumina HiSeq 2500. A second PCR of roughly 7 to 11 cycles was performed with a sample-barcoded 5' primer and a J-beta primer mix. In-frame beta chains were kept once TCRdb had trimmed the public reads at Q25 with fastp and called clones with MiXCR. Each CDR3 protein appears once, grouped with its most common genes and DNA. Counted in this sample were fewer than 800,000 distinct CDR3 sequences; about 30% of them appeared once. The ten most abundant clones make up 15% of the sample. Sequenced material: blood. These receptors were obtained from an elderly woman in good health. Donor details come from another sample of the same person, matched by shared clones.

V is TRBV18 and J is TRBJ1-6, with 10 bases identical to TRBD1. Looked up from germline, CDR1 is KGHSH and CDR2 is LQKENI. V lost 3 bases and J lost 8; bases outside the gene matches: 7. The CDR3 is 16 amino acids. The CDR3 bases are TGTGCCAGCTCACCCCTACCCGGGACAGGGGATTCACCCCTCCACTTT. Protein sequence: CASSPLPGTGDSPLHF.

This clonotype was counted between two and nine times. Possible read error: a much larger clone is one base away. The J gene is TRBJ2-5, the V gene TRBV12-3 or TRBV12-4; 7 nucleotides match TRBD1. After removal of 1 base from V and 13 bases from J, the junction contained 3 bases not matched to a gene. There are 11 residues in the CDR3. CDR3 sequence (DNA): TGTGCCAGCAGTTTAGGGACAGGTCTGTACTTC. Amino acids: CASSLGTGLYF.

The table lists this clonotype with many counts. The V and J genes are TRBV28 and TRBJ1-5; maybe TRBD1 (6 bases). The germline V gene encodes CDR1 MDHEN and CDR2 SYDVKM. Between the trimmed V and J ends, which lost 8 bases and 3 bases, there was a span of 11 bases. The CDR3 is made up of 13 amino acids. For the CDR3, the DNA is TGTGCCAGCGGACAGTCCTTCAATCAGCCCCAGCATTTT. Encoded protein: CASGQSFNQPQHF. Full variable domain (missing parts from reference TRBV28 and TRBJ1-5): DVKVTQSSRYLVKRTGEKVFLECVQDMDHENMFWYRQDPGLGLRLIYFSYDVKMKEKGDIPEGYSVSREKKERFSLILESASTNQTSMYLCASGQSFNQPQHFGDGTRLSIL.

CDR3 DNA: TGCAGTGCTAGAGCCGGCAGGGTAACTGAAGCTTTCTTT. Translating it yields CSARAGRVTEAFF. The chain has TRBV20-1 and TRBJ1-1; a possible D gene is TRBD1 (5 bases). Germline V gene sequence: CDR1 DFQATT, CDR2 SNEGSKA (reference sequence). This CDR3 comprises 13 residues. Trimming left V 1 base short and J 5 bases short, with 11 bases between.

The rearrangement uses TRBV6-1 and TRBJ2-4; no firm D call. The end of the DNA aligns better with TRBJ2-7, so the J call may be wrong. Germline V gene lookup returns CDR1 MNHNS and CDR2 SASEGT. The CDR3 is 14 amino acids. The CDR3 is CASSEVRSSYEQYF. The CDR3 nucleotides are TGTGCCAGCAGTGAAGTAAGGTCATCCTACGAGCAGTACTTC.

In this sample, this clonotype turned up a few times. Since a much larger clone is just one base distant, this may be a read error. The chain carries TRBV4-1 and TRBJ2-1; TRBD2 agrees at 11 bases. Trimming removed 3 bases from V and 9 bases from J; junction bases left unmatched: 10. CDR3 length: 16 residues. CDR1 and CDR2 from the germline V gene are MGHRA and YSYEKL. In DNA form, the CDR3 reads TGCGCCAGCAGCCAGGATAGCGGGGGGGCCTGGGGTGAGCAGTTCTTC. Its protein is CASSQDSGGAWGEQFF.

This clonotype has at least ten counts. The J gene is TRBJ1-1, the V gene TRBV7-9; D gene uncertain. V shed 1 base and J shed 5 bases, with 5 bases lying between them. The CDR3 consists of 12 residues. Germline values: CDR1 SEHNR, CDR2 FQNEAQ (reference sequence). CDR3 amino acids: CASSLESTEAFF. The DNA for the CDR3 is TGTGCCAGCAGCTTAGAGAGTACTGAAGCTTTCTTT.

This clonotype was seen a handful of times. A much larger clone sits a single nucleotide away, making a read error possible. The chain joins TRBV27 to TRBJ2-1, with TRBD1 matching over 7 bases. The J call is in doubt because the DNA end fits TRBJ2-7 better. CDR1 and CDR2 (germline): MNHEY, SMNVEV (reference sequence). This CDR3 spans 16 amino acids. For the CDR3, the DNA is TGTGCCAGCAGTACGTTACAGGGGAGCTCCTACAATGAGCAGTACTTC. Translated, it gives CASSTLQGSSYNEQYF.

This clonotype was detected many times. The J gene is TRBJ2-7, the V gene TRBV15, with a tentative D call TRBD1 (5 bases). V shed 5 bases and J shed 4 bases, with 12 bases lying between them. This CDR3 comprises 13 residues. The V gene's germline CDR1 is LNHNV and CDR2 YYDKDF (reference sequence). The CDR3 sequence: CATSVHRSYEQYF. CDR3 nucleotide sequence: TGTGCCACCAGCGTTCACAGGTCGTACGAGCAGTACTTC.